This T cell receptor beta chain was identified in a study of OX40 agonist ivuxolimab in advanced cancers. Turning to the overall study: Ivuxolimab was an agonistic, fully human IgG2 monoclonal antibody directed against OX40 (CD134), a costimulatory receptor. Prior anti-PD-1, anti-PD-L1 or anti-CTLA-4 therapy was permitted, and checkpoint inhibitors had been received by about two fifths of dose-escalation patients. Of the roughly 52 patients in dose escalation, about 19 had hepatocellular carcinoma, roughly 15 had melanoma, 9 had renal cell carcinoma and 9 had head and neck cancer. Peripheral TCRbeta sequencing aimed to test whether ivuxolimab altered TCR sequence diversity and caused clonal T-cell expansion. Three dose-escalation patients achieved partial responses, one with hepatocellular carcinoma and two with cutaneous melanoma. The monotherapy dose-escalation portion (N = 52 patients) of the phase I ivuxolimab trial is reported in the paper. Intravenous ivuxolimab was administered to patients every 2 weeks at six dose levels: 0.01, 0.1, 0.3, 1.5, 3 and 10 mg/kg. In the dose-escalation cohort, 82.7% of patients were male, and the mean age was approximately 60 years with a range of about 23 to 79. Overall study results and their limits: Clonal expansion of both CD4+ and CD8+ blood T cells was observed from baseline to week 6 at doses 0.1 to 3.0 mg/kg. Low levels of normalized T-cell clonal expansion were also seen in some patients who did not respond. The antigen specificity of the clonally expanded peripheral T cells was not determined. After ivuxolimab, CD8+ T cells had more expanded clones than CD4+ T cells on average. Partial responders in the 0.1-3.0 mg/kg groups had among the lowest normalized peripheral clonal expansion, especially among CD8+ T cells.

This clone was recorded only once. Its specific antigen is unknown. No per-base quality is available; no much larger clone lies one base away. Genomic DNA was extracted from sorted cells for sequencing of the TCRbeta CDR3 region. The immunoSEQ Assay was used to sequence the TCRbeta CDR3 regions. TCRdb stores this immuneACCESS table with in-frame sequences only. Part of the clones is absent; in the studies checked, under half of the shortfall reflects unresolved V genes, and no reason is known for the rest. The sample table shows tens of thousands of clones, and around 85% are seen once. The ten largest clones represent roughly 2.2% of the sample. The CDR3 contains 14 residues, cysteine and phenylalanine counted. Of all the DNA, just the CDR3 is kept, 42 bases in frame from base 1. Based on the germline V gene, the CDR1 and CDR2 sequences are SGHTA and FQGNSA. V loses 5 bases at its end and J loses 2 bases; junction bases beyond the gene matches: 2.

The trial excluded patients who had a history of autoimmune disease or who were on systemic immunosuppression. Peripheral blood for TCR sequencing was drawn from every dose cohort at baseline, at cycle 4 day 1 and at cycle 7 day 1. Samples came from an open-label, multicenter, first-in-human phase I dose-escalation trial of ivuxolimab. Adults with locally advanced or metastatic melanoma, renal cell, hepatocellular, or head and neck squamous cell carcinoma were enrolled in the trial. CD4+ and CD8+ T cells were sorted separately from peripheral blood before TCR sequencing. Rearrangement joined TRBV7-2 to TRBJ2-7; 11 central bases correspond to TRBD2. The sequence was collected from an adult with an advanced solid tumor such as melanoma, head and neck, liver or kidney cancer. The sequenced sample was CD4+ or CD8+ T cells sorted from blood, obtained in a trial of the OX40 agonist ivuxolimab. The DNA reads as follows: TGTGCCAGCAGCCGGACTAGCGGGCCCTACGAGCAGTACTTC. It is translated as CASSRTSGPYEQYF.